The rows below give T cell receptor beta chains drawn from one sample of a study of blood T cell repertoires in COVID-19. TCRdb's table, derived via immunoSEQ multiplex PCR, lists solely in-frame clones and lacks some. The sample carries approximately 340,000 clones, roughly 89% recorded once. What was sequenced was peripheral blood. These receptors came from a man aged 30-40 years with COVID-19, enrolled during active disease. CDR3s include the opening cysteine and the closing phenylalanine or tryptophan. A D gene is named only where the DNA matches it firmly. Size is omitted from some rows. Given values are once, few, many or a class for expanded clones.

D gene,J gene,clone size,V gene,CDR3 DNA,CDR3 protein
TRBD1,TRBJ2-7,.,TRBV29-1,TGCAGCGTTAAAAGACAGGGGGCCCTTTGCTTTCCCCCCTACGAGCAGTACTTC,CSVKRQGALCFPPYEQYF
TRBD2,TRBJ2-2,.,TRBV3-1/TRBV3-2,TGTGCCAGCAGCCAGGGACTAGTGTGGGATGCCGGGGAGCTGTTTTTT,CASSQGLVWDAGELFF
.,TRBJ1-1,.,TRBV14,TGTGCCAGCAGCCGAGGCCTGAACACTGAAGCTTTCTTT,CASSRGLNTEAFF
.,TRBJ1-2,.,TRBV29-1,TGCAGCGTAGAAACTGGTGGGCCCGGGAGGTATGGCTACACCTTC,CSVETGGPGRYGYTF
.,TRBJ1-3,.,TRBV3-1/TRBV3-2,TGTGCCAGCAGCCAAATCCGGCGGGGGGGCTCTGGAAACACCATATATTTT,CASSQIRRGGSGNTIYF
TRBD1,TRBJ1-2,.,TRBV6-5,TGTGCCAGCAGTTACTCGAGACAGGGGGGCTATGGCTACACCTTC,CASSYSRQGGYGYTF
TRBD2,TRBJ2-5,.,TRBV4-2,TGTGCCAGCAGCGAACTAGCGGGACTCGGCTCGAGAGAGACCCAGTACTTC,CASSELAGLGSRETQYF
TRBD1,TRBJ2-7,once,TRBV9,TGTGCCAGCAGCCCGATGGACAGGGCCTACGAGCAGTACTTC,CASSPMDRAYEQYF
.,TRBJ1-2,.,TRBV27,TGTGCCAGCAGTTTATCCCCCAGGCTTGCCGCTGGCTACACCTTC,CASSLSPRLAAGYTF
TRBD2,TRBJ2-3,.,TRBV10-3,TGTGCCTCGGCCGGGACTAGCGACACAGATACGCAGTATTTT,CASAGTSDTDTQYF
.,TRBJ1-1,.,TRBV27,TGTGCCAGCAGTCCTCGGTCGAACACTGAAGCTTTCTTT,CASSPRSNTEAFF
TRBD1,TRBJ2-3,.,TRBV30,TGTGCCTGGAGTGAGGTGGACAGGCTTACAGATACGCAGTATTTT,CAWSEVDRLTDTQYF
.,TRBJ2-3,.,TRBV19,TGTGCCAGTAGTTCGATACAGGGAACCGGCACAGATACGCAGTATTTT,CASSSIQGTGTDTQYF